This T cell receptor (beta chain) was retrieved from a study of high-grade serous ovarian cancer treatment subgroups. Study-wide context: Mean per sample: approximately 13,000 reads, around 7,300 unique TCR beta rearrangements. Study observations and caveats: TCR relatedness rose with neoantigen level and trended with mutation load. Bulk tumor TCR sequencing gave no spatial information. Tumors within one patient showed repertoire similarity of about 0.095 to 0.85.

Tumor samples were obtained before definitive surgery or chemotherapy. The ends lost 0 bases at V and 4 bases at J; junction bases unmatched: 3. CDR1 is MNHEY and CDR2 is SVGAGI in the germline V gene. The CDR3 length is 14 residues. Points on this clone: Its antigen is unidentified.

Some clones are missing from TCRdb's copy, which holds only in-frame ones; the method was immunoSEQ multiplex PCR. The sample includes 12,000 to 15,000 clones, approximately 87% of them seen just once. The V gene is TRBV6-5, the J gene TRBJ2-7, with 7 bases fitting TRBD2. The TCR was taken from a human donor with high-grade serous ovarian cancer. The material sequenced was tumor tissue. CDR3 DNA sequence: TGTGCCAGCAGTTACTCGTCCGGGGGGTACGAGCAGTACTTC. Translation gives CASSYSSGGYEQYF.